Below, 21 T cell receptor beta chains from the same sample are listed, as sequenced in a study of PD-1 blockade in classical Hodgkin lymphoma (dated by TCRdb to 2020 to 2021). Receptor amplification or capture employed the immunoSEQ multiplex PCR assay. TCRdb limited this immuneACCESS table to in-frame rearrangements with V and J called. A share of clones is missing; checked studies link under half to unresolved V genes, and the rest is unexplained. For this sample the table gives 20,000 to 30,000 clones, of which about 89% were detected only once. Around 0.53% of the sample is taken by the ten largest. The time point label, as the study defines it: newly diagnosed, previously untreated cHL patient sample. Using a Miltenyi CD4+ T cell isolation kit, CD4+ T cells were purified from thawed PBMCs through magnetic negative selection. Sequencing was done on a sample of CD4+ T cells from blood. These receptor sequences come from a human donor with classical Hodgkin lymphoma.

The chain has TRBV6-6 and TRBJ2-3; 8 nucleotides align to TRBD1. V shed 5 bases and J 3 bases; nucleotides not matched to a gene: 4. The CDR3 extends over 14 amino acids. Germline V gives CDR1 MNHNY, CDR2 SVGAGI (reference sequence). The CDR3 spells CASSTGQETDTQYF. CDR3 DNA sequence: TGTGCCAGCAGTACGGGACAGGAGACAGATACGCAGTATTTT.

The chain recombines TRBV9 with TRBJ2-3, with a weak D call TRBD1 (5 bases). The CDR3 is 14 residues long. Between the trimmed V and J ends, which lost 2 bases and 5 bases, there was a span of 12 bases. In germline, CDR1 is SGDLS, CDR2 YYNGEE. The CDR3 DNA is TGTGCCAGCAGCGTCGCAGGGTCTGGAGATACGCAGTATTTT. Translating it yields CASSVAGSGDTQYF.

The genes are TRBV5-1 and TRBJ2-3, with 11 nucleotides matching TRBD2. The CDR3 consists of 13 residues. Germline V lookup: CDR1 SGHRS, CDR2 YFSETQ. V lost 4 bases to trimming and J lost 9 bases; unmatched junction nucleotides: 4. CDR3 residues: CASSPRTSGTQYF. CDR3 sequence (DNA): TGCGCCAGCAGCCCGCGGACTAGCGGGACGCAGTATTTT.

V and J are TRBV6-1 and TRBJ1-1; D is uncertain. V dropped 7 bases and J dropped 1 base, with 13 bases sitting between them. Germline lookup yields CDR1 MNHNS and CDR2 SASEGT. The CDR3 sequence is 14 residues long. Here the CDR3 reads CASIHWEGNTEAFF. CDR3 sequence (DNA): TGTGCCAGCATCCACTGGGAGGGGAACACTGAAGCTTTCTTT.

The chain employs TRBV5-4 and TRBJ1-2; 7 bases agree with TRBD1. Germline assignment: CDR1 SGHNT and CDR2 YYREEE (reference sequence). V trimming: 4 bases; J trimming: 4 bases; junction bases outside the gene matches: 4. This CDR3 region has 13 residues. CDR3 loop: CASSLGTVYGYTF. CDR3 nucleotide sequence: TGTGCCAGCAGCCTAGGGACAGTCTATGGCTACACCTTC.

This clone has a handful of counts. V gene TRBV7-2 combines with J gene TRBJ1-3, with D hard to call. Looked up from germline, CDR1 is SGHTA and CDR2 is FQGNSA. With 3 bases removed from V and 2 bases from J, the gap between germline ends came to 5 bases. The CDR3 is made up of 13 amino acids. The CDR3 DNA sequence: TGTGCCAGCAGCTTGTGGCCTGGAAACACCATATATTTT. Its translation: CASSLWPGNTIYF. The whole variable domain, remainder taken from reference TRBV7-2 and TRBJ1-3, is GAGVSQSPSNKVTEKGKDVELRCDPISGHTALYWYRQSLGQGLEFLIYFQGNSAPDKSGLPSDRFSAERTGGSVSTLTIQRTQQEDSAVYLCASSLWPGNTIYFGEGSWLTVV.

The chain uses TRBV11-3 and TRBJ2-5; D is unresolved. Germline V gene data show CDR1 as SGHNT and CDR2 as YENEEA. The CDR3 contains 13 residues. Trimming shortened V by 1 base and J by 5 bases, and 8 bases separated the two germline ends. The CDR3 sequence is CASSLGAWETQYF. In nucleotides, the CDR3 is TGTGCCAGCAGCTTAGGGGCATGGGAGACCCAGTACTTC.

This clone was recorded only once. V gene TRBV4-3 combines with J gene TRBJ1-1; 8 positions match TRBD1. J was trimmed by 5 bases and V by 1 base; bases with no gene match: 15. The CDR3 contains 18 residues. The germline V gene has CDR1 LGHNA and CDR2 YSLEER. The CDR3 reads CASSQGGQGEKPGTEAFF. Here the CDR3 DNA reads TGCGCCAGCAGCCAAGGTGGACAGGGAGAAAAACCTGGGACTGAAGCTTTCTTT.

V usage is TRBV4-1 and J usage is TRBJ2-5; TRBD2 might be the D (7 bases). In germline, CDR1 is MGHRA, CDR2 YSYEKL. V shed 0 bases and J shed 6 bases, with 17 bases lying between them. The CDR3 runs to 16 residues. This chain's CDR3 is CASSQEEFGRGKTQYF. In DNA form, the CDR3 reads TGCGCCAGCAGCCAAGAAGAGTTTGGGAGGGGGAAGACCCAGTACTTC.

The V gene is TRBV7-2, the J gene TRBJ1-4, with D maybe TRBD1 (6 bases). The V gene's germline CDR1 is SGHTA and CDR2 FQGNSA. The V end was cut by 1 base, the J end by 8 bases, with 17 bases between. The CDR3 sequence is 16 residues long. The CDR3 DNA reads TGTGCCAGCAGCTTAGGGATCGGCCAGGGGTGGGAAAAACTGTTTTTT. Protein sequence: CASSLGIGQGWEKLFF.

The chain links TRBV6-5 to TRBJ2-7, with D tentatively TRBD1 (5 bases). V gave up 0 bases and J gave up 3 bases, with 9 bases separating them. Germline V gives CDR1 MNHEY, CDR2 SVGAGI. The CDR3 sequence is 14 residues long. The CDR3 here is CASSYSAGNYEQYF. CDR3 nucleotide sequence: TGTGCCAGCAGTTACTCAGCAGGGAACTACGAGCAGTACTTC.

This clone showed up just a few times. The CDR3, as DNA: TGTGCCAGCAGTTCCCGAGGGGGGGCTAGCTATGGCTACACCTTC. Its protein is CASSSRGGASYGYTF. The J gene is TRBJ1-2, the V gene TRBV6-5; tentatively, D is TRBD1 (6 bases). This CDR3 is 15 amino acids long. V was trimmed by 4 bases and J by 4 bases, leaving 16 bases between them. Germline values: CDR1 MNHEY, CDR2 SVGAGI.

This clone was picked up a small number of times. The rearrangement joins TRBV7-9 to TRBJ1-2, with a weak D call TRBD1 (6 bases). Trimming left V 5 bases short and J 8 bases short, with 18 bases between. This CDR3 contains 14 residues. CDR1 SEHNR and CDR2 FQNEAQ come from the germline V gene (reference sequence). The CDR3 loop is CASSLGGTPSGYTF. Here the CDR3 DNA reads TGTGCCAGCAGCCTAGGGGGGACGCCCTCGGGCTACACCTTC.

The rearrangement joins TRBV19 to TRBJ2-3; no clear D. Germline-derived CDR1 and CDR2 are LNHDA and SQIVND (reference sequence). The CDR3 has 15 amino acids. V dropped 1 base and J dropped 1 base, with 9 bases sitting between them. The CDR3 nucleotides read TGTGCCAGTAGTATAGCCGTCATGGGCACAGATACGCAGTATTTT. It encodes CASSIAVMGTDTQYF.

This chain joins TRBV25-1 and TRBJ2-5; TRBD2 matches 12 bases. There are 18 residues in the CDR3. Unmatched junction bases numbered 15, after V lost 3 bases and J lost 7 bases. CDR1 is MGHDK, CDR2 SYGVNS, per germline. The CDR3 DNA follows: TGTGCCAGCAGTGATCCCCTCCTACCTAGCGGGGGGGAGGTGACCCAGTACTTC. It yields the protein CASSDPLLPSGGEVTQYF.

The V and J genes are TRBV7-9 and TRBJ1-6; D is unclear. The germline V and J ends were trimmed by 5 bases and 5 bases, with 13 bases remaining between them. The CDR3 loop spans 15 amino acids. CDR1 is SEHNR, CDR2 FQNEAQ, per germline (reference sequence). The CDR3 is CASSRSLGDNSPLHF. The CDR3 region has the DNA TGTGCCAGCAGCCGATCACTTGGAGATAATTCACCCCTCCACTTT.

This clone was seen a single time. The genes are TRBV6-5 and TRBJ1-6; D is perhaps TRBD1 (5 bases). Germline values: CDR1 MNHEY, CDR2 SVGAGI. V was shortened by 4 bases and J by 6 bases, with 10 bases between the two germline ends. There are 14 residues in the CDR3. The CDR3, as DNA: TGTGCCAGCAGTTGGGCCGGGGCTAATTCACCCCTCCACTTT. Its protein product is CASSWAGANSPLHF.

The V gene is TRBV5-1, the J gene TRBJ2-3; D unresolved. CDR1 is SGHRS and CDR2 is YFSETQ in the germline V gene. This CDR3 spans 16 amino acids. Trimming took 0 bases from V and 1 from J, leaving 12 bases between them. As DNA, the CDR3 is TGCGCCAGCAGCTTGGTGCGGAGCCGGGGCACAGATACGCAGTATTTT. Protein sequence: CASSLVRSRGTDTQYF.

J is TRBJ2-7 and V is TRBV10-3, with TRBD2 matching over 13 bases. V dropped 11 bases and J dropped 4; count of bases not matched to a gene: 11. This CDR3 comprises 15 residues. The V gene's germline CDR1 is ENHRY and CDR2 SYGVKD. The chain's CDR3 is CASTLRTSGGYEQYF. The DNA of the CDR3 is TGTGCCTCCACCCTCCGGACTAGCGGGGGTTACGAGCAGTACTTC.

In its sample, this clone was seen once. V and J are TRBV5-1 and TRBJ1-2; 8 bases fit TRBD1. CDR1 is SGHRS, CDR2 YFSETQ, per germline. This CDR3 region has 15 residues. J gave up 7 bases and V 3 bases, and 11 bases lay outside the gene matches. CDR3 residues: CASSSGQGGSSGYTF. CDR3 coding DNA: TGCGCCAGCAGCTCAGGACAGGGCGGCTCTTCTGGCTACACCTTC.

The V gene is TRBV30, the J gene TRBJ1-3; D is ambiguous. CDR1 and CDR2 (germline): GTSNPN, SVGIG (reference sequence). Trimming left V 5 bases short and J 0 bases short, with 11 bases between. This CDR3 has 14 residues. The CDR3 nucleotides are TGTGCCTGGTGGGAGGGATTCTCTGGAAACACCATATATTTT. Translated: CAWWEGFSGNTIYF.